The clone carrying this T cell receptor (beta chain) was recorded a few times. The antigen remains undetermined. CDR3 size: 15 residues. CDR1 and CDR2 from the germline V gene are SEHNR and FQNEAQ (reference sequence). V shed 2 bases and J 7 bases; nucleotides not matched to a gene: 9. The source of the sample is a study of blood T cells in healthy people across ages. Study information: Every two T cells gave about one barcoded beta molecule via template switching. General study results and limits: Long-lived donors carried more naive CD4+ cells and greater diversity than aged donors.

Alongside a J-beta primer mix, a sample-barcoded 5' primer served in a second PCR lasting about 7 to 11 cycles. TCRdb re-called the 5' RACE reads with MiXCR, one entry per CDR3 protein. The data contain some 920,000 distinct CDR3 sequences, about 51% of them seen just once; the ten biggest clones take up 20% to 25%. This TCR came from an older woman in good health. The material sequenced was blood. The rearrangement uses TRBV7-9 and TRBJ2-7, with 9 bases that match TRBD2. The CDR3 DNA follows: TGTGCCAGCAGCTTAATGGCTAGCGGGAATACTGAGCAGTACTTC. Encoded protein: CASSLMASGNTEQYF.